This TCR beta chain derives from a study of OX40 agonist ivuxolimab in advanced cancers. In terms of the full investigation: The costimulatory receptor OX40 (CD134) was targeted by ivuxolimab, a fully human IgG2 agonistic monoclonal antibody. Intravenous ivuxolimab was administered to patients every 2 weeks at six dose levels: 0.01, 0.1, 0.3, 1.5, 3 and 10 mg/kg. Of the roughly 52 dose-escalation patients, hepatocellular carcinoma was present in roughly 19, melanoma in some 15, renal cell carcinoma in 9 and head and neck cancer in 9. Partial responses occurred in three dose-escalation patients, of whom one had hepatocellular carcinoma and two had cutaneous melanoma. The paper covers the monotherapy dose-escalation part of the phase I ivuxolimab trial, which included N ≈ 50 patients. A male proportion of 82.7% and a mean age of about 60 years, ranging from 23 to 79, were recorded for the dose-escalation cohort. Patients were allowed to have had prior anti-PD-1, anti-PD-L1 or anti-CTLA-4 therapy, and around two fifths of the dose-escalation patients had been treated with checkpoint inhibitors. The purpose of peripheral TCRbeta sequencing was to test whether ivuxolimab changed TCR sequence diversity and led to clonal T-cell expansion. The paper as a whole reports these results and caveats: At doses from 0.1 to 3.0 mg/kg, clonal expansion was seen in both CD4+ and CD8+ blood T cells between baseline and week 6. Low levels of normalized T-cell clonal expansion were also seen in some patients who did not respond. On average, CD8+ T cells showed more expanded clones than CD4+ T cells after ivuxolimab. In the 0.1-3.0 mg/kg groups, partial responders had among the lowest normalized peripheral clonal expansion, particularly in CD8+ T cells. Which antigens the clonally expanded peripheral T cells were specific for was not determined.

Patients with autoimmune disease history or receiving systemic immunosuppression were excluded from the trial. Peripheral blood for TCR sequencing was drawn from every dose cohort at baseline, at cycle 4 day 1 and at cycle 7 day 1. The samples were taken from a phase I, first-in-human, multicenter, open-label dose-escalation trial of ivuxolimab. The trial enrolled adults with locally advanced or metastatic head and neck squamous cell, hepatocellular, melanoma or renal cell carcinoma. Before TCR sequencing, CD4+ T cells and CD8+ T cells were sorted from peripheral blood as separate populations. As for this clone: The clone's antigen remains unknown. No per-base quality is available; no much larger clone lies one base away. This CDR3 is also generated by other DNA sequences in the sample.

V lost 1 base and J lost 1 base; the stretch between them is 7 bases long. The germline V gene sets CDR1 to SGHTA and CDR2 to FQGTGA. Including cysteine and phenylalanine, the CDR3 has 14 amino acids. Only the CDR3 DNA is retained, 42 bases long and in frame from the first base. Genomic DNA was extracted from sorted cells for sequencing of the TCRbeta CDR3 region. TCRbeta CDR3 regions were sequenced using the immunoSEQ Assay. What TCRdb holds here is the immuneACCESS table cut down to in-frame rearrangements. Part of the clones is not present; checked against another copy, under half of the missing clones reflect an unresolved V gene, and the others are unexplained. For this sample the table gives 75,000 to 95,000 clones, of which roughly 94% were detected only once. The ten largest clones add up to around 0.51% of the sample.

This sequence uses TRBV7-3 and TRBJ1-1, with a tentative D gene TRBD1 over 6 matching bases. The TCR comes from an adult with an advanced solid tumor such as melanoma, head and neck, liver or kidney cancer. The material was CD4+ or CD8+ T cells sorted from blood, obtained in a trial of the OX40 agonist ivuxolimab. The bases are TGTGCCAGCAGCTTAAAGGGGGGGAACACTGAAGCTTTCTTT. Its translation is CASSLKGGNTEAFF.